This TCR beta chain appears in the sequencing data of a study of CD8+CD57+ T cells in acquired aplastic anemia (dated by TCRdb to 2016 to 2019). About the study as a whole: A mean of around 3 ug of DNA, ranging from roughly 0.2 to 27.4 ug, was extracted from sorted CD4+ and CD8+ cells. CD8+CD57+ expansion was defined as frequency above the mean frequency observed in healthy subjects.

Flow cytometry had shown CD8+CD57+ cell expansion in the patients selected for sequencing. Every patient had severe acquired aplastic anemia, diagnosed using the International Study of Aplastic Anemia and Agranulocytosis and Camitta criteria. No patient had received any therapy when blood was sampled. In this study, sorted CD4+ and CD8+ T cells from the blood of healthy subjects and of severe aplastic anemia patients had their TCR repertoires deep-sequenced. In the USA, patient enrollment took place under clinicaltrials.gov protocols 00001620, 01623167, 00001397, 00071045, 00081523 and 00961064. Ficoll-Paque density gradient centrifugation was used to isolate peripheral blood mononuclear cells. Before DNA extraction, CD4+ and CD8+ T cells were sorted by FACS or by magnetic beads. Broader findings and caveats from the paper: Around 27 CD8+ CDR3 sequences were found to be shared between patients and controls, but these sequences appeared to be highly expressed in patients and within the immunodominant clones of the patients. Between patients and healthy controls, no significant difference in CD8+ Simpson's diversity was found (P=0.060).

TCR beta VDJ combination and CDR3 sequence profiling used genomic DNA as the template. An Illumina HiSeq 2000 was the platform used for TCR repertoire sequencing. The original methods were these. Repertoires were assessed using TRBV/TRBJ rearrangement plots, CDR3 size and DJ length profiles, and Simpson's diversity index. The most abundant DNA sequence in the deep sequencing data was taken as the immunodominant clone. CDR3 amino acid sequences were screened for sharing across subjects and compared with published repertoires and the VDJdb database. The public reads were reanalyzed by TCRdb: fastp trimming at Q25, MiXCR alignment, in-frame beta chains only. Rows merge per CDR3 protein into single entries with the most common DNA and genes. TCRdb, not the authors, supplied the V and J calls. The sample table contains over 150,000 distinct CDR3 sequences; only one count was recorded for about 52% of them. About 12% of the sample rests with the top ten.

To note about this clonotype: Its antigen has not been determined. Base qualities are not provided; no much larger clone lies one nucleotide away.

This receptor was identified in a human donor with aplastic anemia. Input material: sorted CD4+, CD8+, or CD8+CD57+ T cells (not recorded which) from PBMCs.

This receptor has the CDR3 CASSPPELAVQFF. The sequence in DNA is TGTGCCAGCAGTCCCCCAGAACTAGCGGTCCAGTTCTTC. Recombination connected TRBV5-5 to TRBJ2-1; 8 central nucleotides agree with TRBD2. Ends trimmed: V by 5 bases, J by 13 bases; bases unmatched to a gene: 11. CDR1 and CDR2 were assigned from the germline V gene (reference sequence) as SGHKS and YYEKEE. The CDR3 runs 13 amino acids, cysteine and phenylalanine included. Only the CDR3 part of the read is kept: 39 bases, read in frame from the first base.